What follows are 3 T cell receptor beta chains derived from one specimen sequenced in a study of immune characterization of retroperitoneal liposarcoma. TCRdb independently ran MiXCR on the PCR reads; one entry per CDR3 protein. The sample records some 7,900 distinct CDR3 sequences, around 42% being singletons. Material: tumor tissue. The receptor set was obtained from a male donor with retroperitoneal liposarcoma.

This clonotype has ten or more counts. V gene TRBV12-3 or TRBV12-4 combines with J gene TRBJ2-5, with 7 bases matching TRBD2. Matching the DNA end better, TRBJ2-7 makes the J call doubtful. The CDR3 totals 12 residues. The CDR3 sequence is CASSPRGDEQYF. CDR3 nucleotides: TGTGCCAGCAGTCCCCGGGGGGACGAGCAGTACTTC.

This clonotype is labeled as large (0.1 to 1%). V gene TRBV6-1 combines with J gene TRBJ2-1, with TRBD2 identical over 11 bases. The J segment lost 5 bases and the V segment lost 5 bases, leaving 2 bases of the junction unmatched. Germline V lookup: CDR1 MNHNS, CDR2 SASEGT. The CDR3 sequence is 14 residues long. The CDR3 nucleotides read TGTGCCAGCAGTAGACTAGCGGGGAACAATGAGCAGTTCTTC. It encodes CASSRLAGNNEQFF.

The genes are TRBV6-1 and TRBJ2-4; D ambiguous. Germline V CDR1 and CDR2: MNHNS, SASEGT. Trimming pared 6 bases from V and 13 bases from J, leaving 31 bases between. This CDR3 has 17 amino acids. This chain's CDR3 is CASSDALVGHLYNEQYF. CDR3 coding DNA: TGTGCCAGCAGCGATGCCTTGGTAGGCCACCTCTACAATGAGCAGTACTTC.